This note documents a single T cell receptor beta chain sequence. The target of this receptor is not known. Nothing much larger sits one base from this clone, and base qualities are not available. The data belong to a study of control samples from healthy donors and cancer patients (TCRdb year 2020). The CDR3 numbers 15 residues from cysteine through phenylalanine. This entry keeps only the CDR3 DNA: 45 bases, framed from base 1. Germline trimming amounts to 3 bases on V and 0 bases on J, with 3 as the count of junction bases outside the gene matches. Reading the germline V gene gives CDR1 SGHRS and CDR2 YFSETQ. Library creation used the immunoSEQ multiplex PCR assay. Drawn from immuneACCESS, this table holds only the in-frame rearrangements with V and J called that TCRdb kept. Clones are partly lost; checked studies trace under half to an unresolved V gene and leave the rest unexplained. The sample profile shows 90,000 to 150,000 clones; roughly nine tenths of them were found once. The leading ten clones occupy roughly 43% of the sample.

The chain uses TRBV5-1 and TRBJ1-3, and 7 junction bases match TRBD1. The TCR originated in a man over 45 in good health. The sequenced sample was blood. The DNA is TGCGCCAGCAGCTGGACAGGATTCTCTGGAAACACCATATATTTT. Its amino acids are CASSWTGFSGNTIYF.